The source of this T cell receptor beta chain is a study of cytomegalovirus exposure and HLA in healthy donors. Study in general: The 120 or so validation repertoires, a later analysis reported, used the same platform as the approximately 650 first-cohort repertoires. Study outcomes and limitations: Cytomegalovirus-associated TCR beta chains were listed, numbering roughly 150. Accounts indicate the classifier identified cytomegalovirus status with strong specificity and sensitivity.

Trimming removed 1 base from V and 5 bases from J; junction bases left unmatched: 5. This CDR3 spans 15 amino acids. CDR1 and CDR2 from the germline V gene are SGHDT and YYEEEE. The table came from immunoSEQ multiplex PCR; TCRdb's copy has only in-frame clones and leaves some out. The sample lists about 120,000 clones, around 86% seen once, with roughly 2% in the top ten. As to this clone: Its cognate antigen is unknown.

Donors came from a validation cohort of over a hundred subjects, distinct from the first 666-subject cohort. The receptor's source is a woman between 18 and 29 years old in good health and CMV-seronegative. The V call is TRBV5-6, the J call TRBJ2-3; 9 bases map to TRBD2. The specimen was PBMCs. DNA of the CDR3: TGTGCCAGCAGCTTGAGGGGACTAGCCATAGATACGCAGTATTTT. Residues: CASSLRGLAIDTQYF.